This T cell receptor beta chain was captured by sequencing in a study of T cell changes during pregnancy in multiple sclerosis. Assay: immunoSEQ multiplex PCR; the TCRdb copy retains only in-frame clones and omits some. The data hold fewer than 90,000 clones, with approximately 94% observed a single time. Germline CDR1 and CDR2: SGHVS and FQNEAQ. Trimming cost V 0 bases and J 0 bases, with 17 bases left between them. CDR3 length: 18 amino acids. This clonotype was obtained from a female donor with multiple sclerosis, enrolled in a pregnancy study. The genes are TRBV7-8 and TRBJ1-2; no reliable D call. This specimen consisted of peripheral blood, obtained in the third trimester of pregnancy. In DNA, the CDR3 is TGTGCCAGCAGCTTAGCGCGCGACATCTCCTACTCTAACTATGGCTACACCTTC. Its protein is CASSLARDISYSNYGYTF.